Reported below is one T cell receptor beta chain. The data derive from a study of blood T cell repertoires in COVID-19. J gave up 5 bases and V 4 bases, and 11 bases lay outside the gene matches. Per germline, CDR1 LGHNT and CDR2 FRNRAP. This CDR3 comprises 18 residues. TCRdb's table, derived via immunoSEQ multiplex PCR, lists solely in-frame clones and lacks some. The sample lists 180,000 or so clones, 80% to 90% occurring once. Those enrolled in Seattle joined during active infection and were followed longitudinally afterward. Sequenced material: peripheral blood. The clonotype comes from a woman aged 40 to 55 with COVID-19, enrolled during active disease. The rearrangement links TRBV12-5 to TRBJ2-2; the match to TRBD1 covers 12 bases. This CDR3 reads CASGSLGQGARWTGELFF. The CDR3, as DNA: TGTGCTAGTGGTTCTCTGGGACAGGGGGCAAGATGGACCGGGGAGCTGTTTTTT. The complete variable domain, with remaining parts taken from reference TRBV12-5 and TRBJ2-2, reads DARVTQTPRHKVTEMGQEVTMRCQPILGHNTVFWYRQTMMQGLELLAYFRNRAPLDDSGMPKDRFSAEMPDATLATLKIQPSEPRDSAVYFCASGSLGQGARWTGELFFGEGSRLTVL.